The 26 T cell receptor beta chains listed next were all sequenced from one sample in a study of blood T cell repertoires in COVID-19. Clones were sequenced by immunoSEQ multiplex PCR, and TCRdb holds only the in-frame ones, with some missing. The profile shows fewer than 40,000 clones, approximately 90% of them singletons. The specimen sequenced was peripheral blood. All receptors derive from a woman aged 80 or over with active or convalescent COVID-19.

This clone showed up just a few times. The V call is TRBV12-3 or TRBV12-4, the J call TRBJ1-1; D call uncertain. V dropped 3 bases and J dropped 7 bases, with 9 bases sitting between them. This CDR3 is built from 12 residues. As DNA, the CDR3 is TGTGCCAGCAGTTTTTCGGCAGGTGAAGCTTTCTTT. The encoded protein is CASSFSAGEAFF.

This sequence joins TRBV7-2 and TRBJ2-5, with a tentative D call TRBD2 (5 bases). Germline CDR1 is SGHTA and CDR2 is FQGNSA. Between the trimmed V and J ends, which lost 3 bases and 5 bases, there was a span of 16 bases. This CDR3 has 15 amino acids. CDR3 nucleotides: TGTGCCAGCAGCTTCTCTAGCAAGGGTGGGGAGACCCAGTACTTC. Translating it yields CASSFSSKGGETQYF.

The rearrangement links TRBV12-3 or TRBV12-4 to TRBJ1-1, with D possibly being TRBD1 (5 bases). The CDR3 extends over 13 amino acids. V was shortened by 2 bases and J by 1 base, with 5 bases between the two germline ends. Here the CDR3 reads CASSLTGNTEAFF. The CDR3 DNA sequence: TGTGCCAGCAGTTTAACAGGGAACACTGAAGCTTTCTTT.

This chain uses TRBV2 with TRBJ1-5; 7 nucleotides line up with TRBD1. CDR1 and CDR2 (germline): SNHLY, FYNNEI. The CDR3 sequence is 16 residues long. V gave up 5 bases and J gave up 0 bases; unmatched junction bases: 7. CDR3: CASSIRQGLSNQPQHF. CDR3 DNA: TGTGCCAGCAGTATAAGACAGGGCCTTAGCAATCAGCCCCAGCATTTT.

The chain has TRBV7-9 and TRBJ2-3; 9 nucleotides align to TRBD1. Losses at the gene ends were 8 bases for V and 4 bases for J; bases not matched to a gene: 7. This CDR3 region has 14 residues. Per germline, CDR1 SEHNR and CDR2 FQNEAQ (reference sequence). CDR3: CASRRDRVPDTQYF. The CDR3 DNA reads TGTGCCAGCCGCCGGGACAGGGTGCCAGATACGCAGTATTTT.

The gene calls are TRBV5-4 and TRBJ1-1; D might be TRBD1 (6 bases). The length of the CDR3 is 15 residues. Between the trimmed V and J ends, which lost 0 bases and 0 bases, there was a span of 9 bases. Germline loops: CDR1 SGHNT, CDR2 YYREEE (reference sequence). CDR3 in amino acids: CASSLEGVMNTEAFF. CDR3 coding DNA: TGTGCCAGCAGCTTGGAGGGGGTAATGAACACTGAAGCTTTCTTT.

The CDR3 protein is CASSLQTGTQYF. The CDR3 region has the DNA TGTGCCAGCAGTCTCCAAACGGGTACGCAGTATTTT. The J gene is TRBJ2-3, the V gene TRBV27; D ambiguous. CDR3 size: 12 residues. Trimming took off 5 bases at V and 8 bases at J, with 11 bases between the two ends. Germline V gene lookup returns CDR1 MNHEY and CDR2 SMNVEV (reference sequence).

This clone was seen more than once but under ten times. The chain employs TRBV7-6 and TRBJ1-1; possible D gene TRBD1, 5 bases. CDR1 is SGHVS and CDR2 is FNYEAQ in the germline V gene. This CDR3 is built from 15 residues. Trimming took off 2 bases at V and 1 base at J, with 11 bases between the two ends. The CDR3 spells CASSLFQGSNTEAFF. The CDR3 DNA is TGTGCCAGCAGCTTATTTCAGGGCTCGAACACTGAAGCTTTCTTT.

This clone turned up a few times. The rearrangement uses TRBV9 and TRBJ2-2; TRBD2 might be the D (6 bases). The germline CDR1 and CDR2 sequences are SGDLS and YYNGEE. This CDR3 is built from 13 residues. V gave up 0 bases and J gave up 7 bases, with 7 bases separating them. The CDR3 nucleotides are TGTGCCAGCAGCGTAGGCGGGGTCGGGGAGCTGTTTTTT. As protein: CASSVGGVGELFF. The complete variable domain, with remaining parts taken from reference TRBV9 and TRBJ2-2, reads DSGVTQTPKHLITATGQRVTLRCSPRSGDLSVYWYQQSLDQGLQFLIQYYNGEERAKGNILERFSAQQFPDLHSELNLSSLELGDSALYFCASSVGGVGELFFGEGSRLTVL.

The genes are TRBV6-1 and TRBJ1-2; the D gene is possibly TRBD1 (5 bases). Trimming took off 2 bases at V and 4 bases at J, with 11 bases between the two ends. The CDR3 covers 14 residues. Germline lookup yields CDR1 MNHNS and CDR2 SASEGT. The CDR3 is CASSESTATYGYTF. As DNA, the CDR3 is TGTGCCAGCAGTGAATCGACAGCTACCTATGGCTACACCTTC.

This clone came up once. V is TRBV18 and J is TRBJ2-5; 11 nucleotides agree with TRBD1. Trimming cost V 6 bases and J 5 bases; bases outside gene matches: 8. The CDR3 covers 15 residues. The germline gives CDR1 KGHSH, CDR2 LQKENI. CDR3 bases: TGTGCCAGCTCCTCGCAGGACAGGGGGCAGGAGACCCAGTACTTC. Translation gives CASSSQDRGQETQYF.

This chain connects TRBV3-1 (or the pseudogene TRBV3-2) to TRBJ2-5; D is possibly TRBD1 (5 bases). CDR1 is LGHDT and CDR2 is YNNKEL in the germline V gene (reference sequence). Trimming cost V 1 base and J 2 bases, with 14 bases left between them. CDR3 length equals 16 residues. The CDR3 nucleotides read TGTGCCAGCAGCCAAGCGCCCCCCACAGGACAAGAGACCCAGTACTTC. As protein: CASSQAPPTGQETQYF.

The chain carries TRBV30 and TRBJ2-3; no definite D call. The CDR3 extends over 13 amino acids. CDR1 and CDR2 (germline): GTSNPN, SVGIG (reference sequence). Trimming stripped 4 bases from V and 0 bases from J, with 8 bases between. The CDR3 DNA reads as TGTGCCTGGACAGTTCTCAGCACAGATACGCAGTATTTT. It specifies CAWTVLSTDTQYF.

This sequence joins TRBV10-3 and TRBJ2-7, with 10 bases identical to TRBD1. CDR1 is ENHRY and CDR2 is SYGVKD in the germline V gene. This CDR3 spans 14 amino acids. Trimming took 4 bases from V and 2 from J; bases not matched to a gene: 2. CDR3 DNA: TGTGCCATCAGTGTAGGGACAGGGGCCTACGAGCAGTACTTC. Its translation is CAISVGTGAYEQYF.

V usage is TRBV25-1 and J usage is TRBJ2-1; D is uncertain. The CDR3 is made up of 14 amino acids. Between the trimmed V and J ends, which lost 9 bases and 5 bases, there was a span of 17 bases. CDR1 and CDR2 from the germline V gene are MGHDK and SYGVNS. In DNA form, the CDR3 reads TGTGCCAGTTCAAACATGGAGATTCACAATGAGCAGTTCTTC. It specifies CASSNMEIHNEQFF.

V is TRBV5-8 and J is TRBJ2-2; D uncertain. V was cut by 2 bases and J by 1 base, with 12 bases left in between. This CDR3 region has 16 residues. CDR1 is SGHTS and CDR2 is YDEGEE in the germline V gene. In nucleotides, the CDR3 is TGTGCCAGCAGCTTAAAAACAGCACTGAACACCGGGGAGCTGTTTTTT. It codes for CASSLKTALNTGELFF.

The chain has TRBV19 and TRBJ1-4; D gene ambiguous. There are 16 residues in the CDR3. CDR1 and CDR2 (germline): LNHDA, SQIVND (reference sequence). V dropped 5 bases and J dropped 4 bases, with 17 bases sitting between them. CDR3 loop: CASSALSDGVNEKLFF. DNA for the CDR3: TGTGCCAGTAGTGCCCTTTCGGACGGGGTTAATGAAAAACTGTTTTTT.

The chain joins TRBV2 to TRBJ1-4, with TRBD1 as a possible D gene (6 bases). The germline gives CDR1 SNHLY, CDR2 FYNNEI. This CDR3 has 14 residues. The germline V and J ends were trimmed by 7 bases and 8 bases, with 17 bases remaining between them. CDR3: CASISQGKGEKLFF. The CDR3 bases are TGTGCCAGCATATCCCAGGGGAAAGGGGAAAAACTGTTTTTT. Combining the CDR3 with reference TRBV2 and TRBJ1-4 gives the whole variable domain EPEVTQTPSHQVTQMGQEVILRCVPISNHLYFYWYRQILGQKVEFLVSFYNNEISEKSEIFDDQFSVERPDGSNFTLKIRSTKLEDSAMYFCASISQGKGEKLFFGSGTQLSVL.

The rearrangement links TRBV6-2 or TRBV6-3 to TRBJ2-1, with D possibly TRBD2 on 6 matching bases. Germline V gives CDR1 MNHEY, CDR2 SVGEGT. The CDR3 contains 19 residues. Deletions cut 2 bases from V and 3 bases from J, with 23 bases between. This CDR3 is CASSYVRGLPPPLYNEQFF. The CDR3 coding sequence is TGTGCCAGCAGTTACGTGCGGGGACTCCCCCCCCCACTCTACAATGAGCAGTTCTTC.

This chain connects TRBV7-5 to TRBJ2-5; the table's D gene call, TRBD1, was not cross checked with the DNA. TRBV7-5 is recorded as a pseudogene. The CDR3 spans 16 residues. CDR3 protein: CVRSLFDRGLGETQYF. The DNA for the CDR3 is TGTGTCAGAAGCTTATTCGACAGGGGGCTTGGGGAGACCCAGTACTTC.

The V and J genes are TRBV3-1 (or the pseudogene TRBV3-2) and TRBJ2-1; D gene uncertain. V was clipped by 1 base and J by 13 bases, with 17 bases between them. Germline CDR1 reads LGHDT; CDR2 reads YNNKEL (reference sequence). CDR3 size: 14 residues. The CDR3 protein is CASSQADLSSRQFF. The CDR3 nucleotides are TGTGCCAGCAGCCAAGCAGATCTTAGCTCGCGACAGTTCTTC.

J is TRBJ2-2 and V is TRBV3-1 (or the pseudogene TRBV3-2); 8 nucleotides align to TRBD2. The CDR3 has 16 amino acids. V lost 4 bases, J lost 4 bases, and 8 bases stayed unmatched. Germline-derived CDR1 and CDR2 are LGHDT and YNNKEL (reference sequence). The DNA of the CDR3 is TGTGCCAGCAGCCGCCGGACTAGCCGGAGCACCGGGGAGCTGTTTTTT. It specifies CASSRRTSRSTGELFF.

The chain has TRBV5-1 and TRBJ2-6; perhaps TRBD1 as D (7 bases). CDR3 size: 19 residues. Germline CDR1 is SGHRS and CDR2 is YFSETQ. V shed 4 bases and J shed 1 base, with 21 bases lying between them. The CDR3 loop is CASSPLRGQKISGANVLTF. CDR3 nucleotide sequence: TGCGCCAGCAGCCCCCTGCGGGGACAGAAAATATCTGGGGCCAACGTCCTGACTTTC.

DNA for the CDR3: TGTGCCAGTAGTATGCTTCCGGGGGGCGACTATGGCTACACCTTC. Its translation is CASSMLPGGDYGYTF. The V and J genes are TRBV19 and TRBJ1-2, with D possibly TRBD1 on 6 matching bases. The V and J ends lost 3 bases and 3 bases respectively, with 14 bases between them. Germline V gene data show CDR1 as LNHDA and CDR2 as SQIVND (reference sequence). This CDR3 has 15 amino acids.

The chain uses TRBV5-1 and TRBJ2-7, with 12 bases identical to TRBD2. Germline V gene lookup returns CDR1 SGHRS and CDR2 YFSETQ. The CDR3 spans 15 residues. Trimming removed 4 bases from V and 4 bases from J; junction bases left unmatched: 6. CDR3 nucleotide sequence: TGCGCCAGCAGCCCCTGGACTAGCGGGACTTACGAGCAGTACTTC. This gives the protein CASSPWTSGTYEQYF.

The V gene is TRBV2, the J gene TRBJ2-7; tentative D call: TRBD2 (6 bases). The CDR3 contains 13 residues. V shed 7 bases and J shed 0 bases, with 10 bases lying between them. In germline, CDR1 is SNHLY, CDR2 FYNNEI. The CDR3, as DNA: TGTGCCAGCAAGGCGGGGCCCTCCTACGAGCAGTACTTC. Its translation is CASKAGPSYEQYF.